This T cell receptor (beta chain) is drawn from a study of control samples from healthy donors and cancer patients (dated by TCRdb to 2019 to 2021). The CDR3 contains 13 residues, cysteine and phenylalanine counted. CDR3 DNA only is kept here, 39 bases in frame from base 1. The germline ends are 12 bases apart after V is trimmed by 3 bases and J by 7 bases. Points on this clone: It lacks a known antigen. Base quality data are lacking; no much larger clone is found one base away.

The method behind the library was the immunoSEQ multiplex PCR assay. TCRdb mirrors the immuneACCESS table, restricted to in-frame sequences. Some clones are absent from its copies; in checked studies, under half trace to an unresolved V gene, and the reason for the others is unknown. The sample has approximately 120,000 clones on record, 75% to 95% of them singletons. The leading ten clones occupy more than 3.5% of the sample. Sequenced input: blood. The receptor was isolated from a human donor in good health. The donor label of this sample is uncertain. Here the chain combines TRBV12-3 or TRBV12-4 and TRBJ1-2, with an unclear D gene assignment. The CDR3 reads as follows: CASSLDGLSGYTF. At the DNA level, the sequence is TGTGCCAGCAGTTTGGACGGTTTGAGTGGCTACACCTTC.